These T cell receptor beta chains were read from a single sample in a study of beta chain features in type 1 diabetes. Libraries were prepared by immunoSEQ multiplex PCR; TCRdb keeps only in-frame clonotypes and omits some of them. The repertoire holds 250,000 to 350,000 clones, with about 15% as singletons. Sample: naive CD4+ T cells from blood. Receptors originate from a man younger than 30 with type 1 diabetes. The CDR3 runs from the conserved cysteine through the conserved F or W.

TRBV5-4	TRBJ2-7	CASSQSGADSYEQYF
TRBV15	TRBJ2-1	CATSRDPSNEQFF
TRBV19	TRBJ2-7	CASSMRGESPQTYEQYF
TRBV11-2	TRBJ2-2	CASSLALLNTGELFF
TRBV11-2	TRBJ1-2	CASSPSRQGLGHYGYTF
TRBV2	TRBJ2-5	CASSETVGSETQYF
TRBV4-1	TRBJ1-4	CASSLTGLNEKLFF
TRBV11-2	TRBJ2-2	CASSSRGGTGELFF
TRBV25-1	TRBJ2-1	CASSELRVVGNEQFF
TRBV10-3	TRBJ1-1	CAISELIASTEAFF
TRBV9	TRBJ2-1	CASSVGQGGNEQFF
TRBV2	TRBJ2-5	CASSEQGASSETQYF
TRBV20-1	TRBJ2-3	CSAPGGDTQYF
TRBV18	TRBJ1-2	CASSPPPRNPYGYTF
TRBV6-4	TRBJ2-3	CATGLRRTDTQYF
TRBV29-1	TRBJ2-5	CSVQQMVAGDQETQYF
TRBV5-4	TRBJ2-1	CASSQGRLAGAGEQFF
TRBV5-1	TRBJ2-5	CASSEGTSGGTKQETQYF
TRBV30	TRBJ2-7	CAWSVGGLSYEQYF
TRBV20-1	TRBJ2-7	CSARFNRQGNF
TRBV4-1	TRBJ2-6	CASSQWPSGRPGANVLTF